Below are 27 T cell receptor beta chains sequenced from a single sample in a study of blood T cell repertoires in COVID-19. TCRdb's copy holds only in-frame clones and misses some; the assay was immunoSEQ multiplex PCR. The data hold about 370,000 clones, with 80% to 90% observed a single time. Sequenced input: PBMCs or T cells enriched from blood (not recorded which). These receptors were obtained from a man aged 18 to 30 who had recovered from COVID-19.

The chain has TRBV4-1 and TRBJ1-2; D is unclear. The CDR3 totals 17 residues. Germline V gene sequence: CDR1 MGHRA, CDR2 YSYEKL. V was trimmed by 4 bases and J by 0 bases, leaving 18 bases between them. CDR3 protein: CASSPPSGRGTNYGYTF. Written as DNA, the CDR3 is TGCGCCAGCAGCCCACCATCTGGTCGGGGAACTAACTATGGCTACACCTTC.

The chain is built from TRBV6-5 and TRBJ1-2; D is possibly TRBD1 (6 bases). V lost 5 bases and J 0 bases, leaving 13 bases between the germline ends. Germline V gene data show CDR1 as MNHEY and CDR2 as SVGAGI. This CDR3 has 15 amino acids. The CDR3 sequence is CASSQRQAANYGYTF. The CDR3 nucleotides read TGTGCCAGCAGTCAACGACAGGCGGCTAACTATGGCTACACCTTC.

A few counts support this clone. J is TRBJ1-2 and V is TRBV6-2 or TRBV6-3; D is undetermined. V shed 2 bases and J shed 5 bases, with 9 bases lying between them. The germline V gene has CDR1 MNHEY and CDR2 SVGEGT. The CDR3 is 13 residues long. The CDR3 loop is CASSYRIGYGYTF. The CDR3 DNA sequence: TGTGCCAGCAGTTACCGAATCGGGTATGGCTACACCTTC.

The V and J genes are TRBV28 and TRBJ1-3; TRBD1 matches at 7 bases. Germline CDR1 and CDR2: MDHEN and SYDVKM. Trimming cost V 5 bases and J 1 base; bases outside gene matches: 2. CDR3 size: 14 residues. The CDR3 DNA is TGTGCCAGCAGTCCGACAGGGTCTGGAAACACCATATATTTT. Residues: CASSPTGSGNTIYF.

V is TRBV18 and J is TRBJ2-6, with D maybe TRBD1 (6 bases). Germline assignment: CDR1 KGHSH and CDR2 LQKENI. This CDR3 is built from 17 residues. V lost 3 bases, J lost 4 bases, and 16 bases lay in between. Written as DNA, the CDR3 is TGTGCCAGCTCACCGAGGGCAGGGGCTGGAGGGGCCAACGTCCTGACTTTC. It specifies CASSPRAGAGGANVLTF.

CDR3 sequence: CASSPPGQGNNEQFF. CDR3 nucleotides: TGTGCCAGCAGCCCACCGGGACAGGGTAACAATGAGCAGTTCTTC. This chain uses TRBV7-2 with TRBJ2-1, with 9 bases that match TRBD1. The CDR3 covers 15 residues. The germline CDR1 and CDR2 sequences are SGHTA and FQGNSA. V dropped 5 bases and J dropped 5; count of bases not matched to a gene: 7.

V usage is TRBV12-3 or TRBV12-4 and J usage is TRBJ1-1, with D possibly matching TRBD1 (6 bases). The V end was cut by 6 bases, the J end by 0 bases, with 8 bases between. The CDR3 contains 13 residues. DNA of the CDR3: TGTGCCAGCAGGGCAGGGGTGAACACTGAAGCTTTCTTT. It specifies CASRAGVNTEAFF.

This chain joins TRBV11-3 and TRBJ2-7; 9 nucleotides agree with TRBD1. V lost 5 bases, J lost 5 bases, and 10 bases stayed unmatched. The CDR3 has 15 residues. CDR1 is SGHNT, CDR2 YENEEA, per germline. The CDR3 DNA is TGTGCCAGCAGCAGATCCGGGACAGGGCGTGACGAGCAGTACTTC. Translated: CASSRSGTGRDEQYF.

The sample holds one count of this clone. The chain joins TRBV7-8 to TRBJ2-1, with 7 bases that match TRBD2. The trim removed 0 bases at V and 4 bases at J, leaving 9 bases unmatched. From germline, CDR1 is SGHVS and CDR2 FQNEAQ. The CDR3 has 17 amino acids. CDR3 nucleotides: TGTGCCAGCAGCTTAGCATTAGCGGGTGCAGGGTACAATGAGCAGTTCTTC. Protein sequence: CASSLALAGAGYNEQFF.

This clone came up once. The genes are TRBV9 and TRBJ1-1; the D is unclear. This CDR3 region has 13 residues. CDR1 is SGDLS, CDR2 YYNGEE, per germline. Trimming removed 7 bases at V and 1 base at J, with 11 bases between. The CDR3 region has the DNA TGTGCCAGCGAATCAACAGCGAACACTGAAGCTTTCTTT. Its protein product is CASESTANTEAFF.

In this sample, this clone turned up a few times. V usage is TRBV7-9 and J usage is TRBJ2-5; possibly TRBD1 for D (6 bases). Germline V gene sequence: CDR1 SEHNR, CDR2 FQNEAQ (reference sequence). Trimming left V 4 bases short and J 4 bases short, with 13 bases between. The CDR3 consists of 14 residues. In nucleotides, the CDR3 is TGTGCCAGCAGCTACGACAGGACGAGAGAGACCCAGTACTTC. This sequence encodes CASSYDRTRETQYF.

The chain has TRBV7-8 and TRBJ2-5; TRBD2 agrees at 10 bases. Germline lookup yields CDR1 SGHVS and CDR2 FQNEAQ. Germline trimming cut 0 bases from V and 2 bases from J; bases unmatched to any gene: 9. The CDR3 has 18 residues. The CDR3: CASSLARLGLAKQETQYF. The CDR3 nucleotides are TGTGCCAGCAGCTTAGCGCGCTTGGGACTAGCGAAACAAGAGACCCAGTACTTC.

The rearrangement joins TRBV27 to TRBJ2-2; 8 positions match TRBD2. Germline lookup yields CDR1 MNHEY and CDR2 SMNVEV (reference sequence). This CDR3 region has 14 residues. Trimming cost V 4 bases and J 3 bases; bases outside gene matches: 1. CDR3 in amino acids: CASSSGGYTGELFF. The CDR3 coding sequence is TGTGCCAGCAGTTCGGGGGGGTACACCGGGGAGCTGTTTTTT.

For the CDR3, the DNA is TGTGCCAGTAGTACCCCCGGACAGGCTGGTAGAAATGAAAAACTGTTTTTT. This translates into CASSTPGQAGRNEKLFF. The V gene is TRBV19, the J gene TRBJ1-4; 7 bases line up with TRBD1. The CDR3 totals 17 residues. Trimming at V came to 4 bases and at J to 5 bases, leaving 13 bases not matched to a gene. Germline CDR1 and CDR2: LNHDA and SQIVND (reference sequence).

The chain links TRBV30 to TRBJ1-6, with D unclear. V shed 5 bases and J shed 10 bases, with 15 bases lying between them. Germline V gene lookup returns CDR1 GTSNPN and CDR2 SVGIG (reference sequence). There are 13 residues in the CDR3. The DNA for the CDR3 is TGTGCCTGGGAGGGAGAGACGCGGTCACCCCTCCACTTT. Protein: CAWEGETRSPLHF.

The chain links TRBV9 to TRBJ1-4; D is possibly TRBD1 (6 bases). The CDR3 extends over 15 amino acids. Germline CDR1 is SGDLS and CDR2 is YYNGEE. V was shortened by 4 bases and J by 4 bases, with 14 bases between the two germline ends. The CDR3 coding sequence is TGTGCCAGCAGCCCTCACAGGGATAATAATGAAAAACTGTTTTTT. Its translation is CASSPHRDNNEKLFF. Complete variable domain (other parts from reference TRBV9 and TRBJ1-4): DSGVTQTPKHLITATGQRVTLRCSPRSGDLSVYWYQQSLDQGLQFLIQYYNGEERAKGNILERFSAQQFPDLHSELNLSSLELGDSALYFCASSPHRDNNEKLFFGSGTQLSVL.

The gene calls are TRBV15 and TRBJ2-1; 9 bases align to TRBD1. This CDR3 is 18 amino acids long. J lost 0 bases, V lost 0 bases, and 6 bases had no gene match. The germline CDR1 and CDR2 sequences are LNHNV and YYDKDF (reference sequence). The CDR3 DNA reads TGTGCCACCAGCAGAGAGGGGACAGGGTGGGGCTCCTACAATGAGCAGTTCTTC. It translates to CATSREGTGWGSYNEQFF.

V gene TRBV11-2 combines with J gene TRBJ1-1; D unresolved. V lost 5 bases and J lost 11, with 15 bases in between. The CDR3 totals 12 residues. The germline CDR1 and CDR2 sequences are SGHAT and FQNNGV. The CDR3 DNA reads TGTGCCAGCAGCCCGGGTCCGGGTGGGGCTTTCTTT. Residues: CASSPGPGGAFF.

The rearrangement links TRBV23-1 to TRBJ2-2; D is possibly TRBD2 (5 bases). TRBV23-1 is reported as an ORF; its role is uncertain. V lost 2 bases, J lost 11 bases, and 18 bases lay in between. The length of the CDR3 is 15 residues. DNA for the CDR3: TGCGCCAGCAGTCAAGGACGCGGGCAGCTCGTTGAGCTGTTTTTT. It is translated as CASSQGRGQLVELFF.

This chain joins TRBV5-6 and TRBJ1-5; unclear D gene. V was trimmed by 3 bases and J by 5 bases, leaving 15 bases between them. The CDR3 contains 15 residues. Germline CDR1 is SGHDT and CDR2 is YYEEEE. The CDR3 DNA is TGTGCCAGCAGCTCGTCCGTAGGGAGGGATCAGCCCCAGCATTTT. As protein: CASSSSVGRDQPQHF.

This chain links TRBV21-1 with TRBJ1-1; the DNA was not compared with TRBD1, the D call given in the table. TRBV21-1 corresponds to a pseudogene. CDR3 length: 17 residues. The chain's CDR3 is CASSNDRQGLLNTEAFF. CDR3 in DNA: TGTGCCAGCAGCAATGATAGGCAGGGGTTGTTGAACACTGAAGCTTTCTTT.

CDR3 DNA sequence: TGTGCCACTCAAAAGGAGAACATGAACACTGAAGCTTTCTTT. Translating gives CATQKENMNTEAFF. The chain employs TRBV6-5 and TRBJ1-1; D remains unclear. The CDR3 runs to 14 residues. Germline V gene data show CDR1 as MNHEY and CDR2 as SVGAGI. V gave up 10 bases and J gave up 0 bases, with 15 bases separating them.

The gene calls are TRBV11-2 and TRBJ2-3; D is uncertain. Germline V lookup: CDR1 SGHAT, CDR2 FQNNGV. The CDR3 is made up of 13 amino acids. The ends were cut back, 3 bases at V and 6 bases at J, with 10 bases in the middle. CDR3 in DNA: TGTGCCAGCAGCTTCAGACTGGTTGATACGCAGTATTTT. Its protein product is CASSFRLVDTQYF.

CDR3 coding DNA: TGCGCCAGCAGCTCGCGGAGCGGGGGGGAAGCCGGGGAGCTGTTTTTT. Translating it yields CASSSRSGGEAGELFF. J is TRBJ2-2 and V is TRBV5-1; 10 nucleotides agree with TRBD2. V was clipped by 3 bases and J by 6 bases; unmatched bases: 8. There are 16 residues in the CDR3. Looked up from germline, CDR1 is SGHRS and CDR2 is YFSETQ.

The rearrangement links TRBV3-1 (or the pseudogene TRBV3-2) to TRBJ1-1; perhaps TRBD1 as D (5 bases). Per the germline V gene, CDR1 is LGHDT and CDR2 is YNNKEL (reference sequence). The CDR3 totals 14 residues. The V and J ends lost 10 bases and 0 bases respectively, with 15 bases between them. The CDR3 protein is CATTQTEMNTEAFF. CDR3 nucleotide sequence: TGTGCCACTACTCAGACAGAAATGAACACTGAAGCTTTCTTT.

This clone was seen just once. This chain's CDR3 is CASSIVVGQGKTEAFF. The CDR3 DNA sequence: TGTGCCAGTAGTATAGTAGTGGGACAGGGCAAGACTGAAGCTTTCTTT. V usage is TRBV19 and J usage is TRBJ1-1; 9 nucleotides agree with TRBD1. Germline CDR1 LNHDA, CDR2 SQIVND (reference sequence). The CDR3 contains 16 residues. V lost 1 base to trimming and J lost 5 bases; unmatched junction nucleotides: 8.

The chain employs TRBV6-5 and TRBJ1-2; weak D call: TRBD1 (5 bases). V gave up 5 bases and J gave up 2 bases, with 9 bases separating them. The CDR3 covers 13 residues. Germline loops: CDR1 MNHEY, CDR2 SVGAGI. The CDR3 DNA reads TGTGCCAGCAGTACAGGACCAAACTATGGCTACACCTTC. Translation gives CASSTGPNYGYTF.